A single TCR beta chain is shown here with its context. As handled by the study authors: Scientists estimated how many nucleated cells there were by amplifying reference gene primers. TCRdb's table, derived via immunoSEQ multiplex PCR, lists solely in-frame clones and lacks some. Clonal size and the V and J genes are those of that table, whereas D and trimming came from the DNA. The sample has around 100,000 clones, around 89% seen once; the top ten hold about 2.5%. Seattle-derived patients entered the study during active infection and were followed longitudinally. The data were taken from a study of blood T cell repertoires in COVID-19. Study information: Sites across the United States, Italy and Spain contributed samples from acute and convalescent COVID-19. The cDNA or gDNA used as material had been derived from T cells, B-cell-depleted T cells, or PBMCs.

V lost 0 bases, J lost 1 base, and 10 bases lay in between. Per germline, CDR1 MGHRA and CDR2 YSYEKL. The CDR3 contains 16 residues. The receptor comes from a man aged 50-59 years with COVID-19, enrolled during active disease. The sample was peripheral blood. The V and J genes are TRBV4-1 and TRBJ1-5; the D gene is possibly TRBD1 (5 bases). CDR3 region: CASSQEWGGSNQPQHF. CDR3 DNA: TGCGCCAGCAGCCAAGAATGGGGGGGGAGCAATCAGCCCCAGCATTTT.